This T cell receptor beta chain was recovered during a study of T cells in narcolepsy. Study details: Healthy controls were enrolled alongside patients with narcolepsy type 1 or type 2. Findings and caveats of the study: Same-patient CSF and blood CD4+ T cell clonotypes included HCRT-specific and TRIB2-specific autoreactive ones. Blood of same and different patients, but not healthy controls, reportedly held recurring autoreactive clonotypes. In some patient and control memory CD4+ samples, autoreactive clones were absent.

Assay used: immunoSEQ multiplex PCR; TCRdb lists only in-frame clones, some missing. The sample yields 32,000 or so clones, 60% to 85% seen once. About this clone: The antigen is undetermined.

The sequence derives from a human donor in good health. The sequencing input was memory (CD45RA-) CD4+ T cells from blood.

The CDR3 protein is CASSLRTGTGQYYEQYF. CDR3 nucleotide sequence: TGTGCCAGCAGTTTGCGCACCGGGACCGGGCAATACTACGAGCAGTACTTC. The chain links TRBV27 to TRBJ2-5; D tentatively reads TRBD1 or TRBD2 (5 bases each). With the DNA end fitting TRBJ2-7 better, the J assignment may be wrong. Germline CDR1 is MNHEY and CDR2 is SMNVEV (reference sequence). The CDR3 extends over 17 amino acids.